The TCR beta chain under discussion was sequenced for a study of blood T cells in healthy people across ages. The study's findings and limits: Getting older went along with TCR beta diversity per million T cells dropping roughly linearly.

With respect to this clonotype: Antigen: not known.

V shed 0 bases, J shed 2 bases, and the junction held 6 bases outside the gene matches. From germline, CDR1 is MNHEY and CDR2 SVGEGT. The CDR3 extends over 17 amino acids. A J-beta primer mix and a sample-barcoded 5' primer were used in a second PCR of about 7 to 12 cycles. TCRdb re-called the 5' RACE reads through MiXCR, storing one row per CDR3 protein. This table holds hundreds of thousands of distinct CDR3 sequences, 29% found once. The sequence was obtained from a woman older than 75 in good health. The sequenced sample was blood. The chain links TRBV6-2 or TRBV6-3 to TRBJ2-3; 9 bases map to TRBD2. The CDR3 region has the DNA TGTGCCAGCAGTTACTCGAGGCTAGCGGGGTACACAGATACGCAGTATTTT. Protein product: CASSYSRLAGYTDTQYF.